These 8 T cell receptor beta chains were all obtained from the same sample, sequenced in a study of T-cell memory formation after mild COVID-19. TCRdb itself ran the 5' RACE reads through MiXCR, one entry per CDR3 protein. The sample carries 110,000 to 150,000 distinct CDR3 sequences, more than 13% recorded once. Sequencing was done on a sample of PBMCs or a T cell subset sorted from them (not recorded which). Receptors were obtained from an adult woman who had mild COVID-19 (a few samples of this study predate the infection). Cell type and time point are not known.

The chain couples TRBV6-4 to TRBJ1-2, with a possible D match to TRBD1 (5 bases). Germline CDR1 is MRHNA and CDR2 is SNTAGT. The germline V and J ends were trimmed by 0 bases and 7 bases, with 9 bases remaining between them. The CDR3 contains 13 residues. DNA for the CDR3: TGTGCCAGCAGTGACTCCGGGACCCGTGGCTACACCTTC. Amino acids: CASSDSGTRGYTF.

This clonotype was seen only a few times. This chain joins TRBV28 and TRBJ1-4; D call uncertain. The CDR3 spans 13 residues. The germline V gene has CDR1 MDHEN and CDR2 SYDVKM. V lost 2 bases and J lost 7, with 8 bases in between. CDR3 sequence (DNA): TGTGCCAGCAGTTTACCCCCCTCTGAAAAACTGTTTTTT. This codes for CASSLPPSEKLFF.

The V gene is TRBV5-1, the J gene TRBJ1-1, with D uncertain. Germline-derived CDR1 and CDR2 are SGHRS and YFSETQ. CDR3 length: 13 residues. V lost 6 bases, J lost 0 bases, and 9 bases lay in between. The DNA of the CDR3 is TGCGCCAGCAAGGAGACACTGAACACTGAAGCTTTCTTT. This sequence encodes CASKETLNTEAFF.

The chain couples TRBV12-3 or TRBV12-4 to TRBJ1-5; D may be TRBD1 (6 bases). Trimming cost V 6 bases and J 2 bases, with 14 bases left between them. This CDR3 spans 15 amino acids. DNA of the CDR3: TGTGCCAGCAGCCAAGGGGGTTTGGGCAATCAGCCCCAGCATTTT. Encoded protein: CASSQGGLGNQPQHF.

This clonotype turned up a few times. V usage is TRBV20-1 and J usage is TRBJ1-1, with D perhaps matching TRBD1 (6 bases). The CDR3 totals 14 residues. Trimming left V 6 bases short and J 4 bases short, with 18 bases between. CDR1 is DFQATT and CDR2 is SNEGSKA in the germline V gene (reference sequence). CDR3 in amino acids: CSAAGGVRGTEAFF. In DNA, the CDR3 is TGCAGTGCCGCCGGCGGGGTCAGGGGCACTGAAGCTTTCTTT.

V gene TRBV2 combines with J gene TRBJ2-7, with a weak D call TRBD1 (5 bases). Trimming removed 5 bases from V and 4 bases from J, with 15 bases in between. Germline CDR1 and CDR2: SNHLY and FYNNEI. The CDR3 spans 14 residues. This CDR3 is CASSLTRQQYEQYF. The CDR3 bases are TGTGCCAGCAGTTTGACACGACAGCAGTACGAGCAGTACTTC.

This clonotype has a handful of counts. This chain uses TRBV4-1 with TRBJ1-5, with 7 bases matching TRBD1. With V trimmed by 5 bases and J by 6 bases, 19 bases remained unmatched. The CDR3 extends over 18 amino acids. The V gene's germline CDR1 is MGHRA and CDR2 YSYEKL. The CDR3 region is CASSLILNSGTVTQPQHF. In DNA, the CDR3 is TGCGCCAGCAGCTTAATCTTAAACTCCGGGACAGTCACTCAGCCCCAGCATTTT.

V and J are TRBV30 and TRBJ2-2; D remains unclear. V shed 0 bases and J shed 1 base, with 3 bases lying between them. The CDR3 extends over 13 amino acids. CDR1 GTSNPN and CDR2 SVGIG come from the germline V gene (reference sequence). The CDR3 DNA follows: TGTGCCTGGAGTGTATGGAACACCGGGGAGCTGTTTTTT. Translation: CAWSVWNTGELFF.